This TCR beta chain emerged from a study of Graves' ophthalmopathy and Graves' hyperthyroidism. General observations from the study: Thyroid clonotypes that were expanded above 0.001 frequency mostly also appeared in blood.

Uncontrolled infections, other autoimmune diseases, pregnancy or lactation barred patients from enrollment. CDR1 and CDR2 from the germline V gene are SQVTM and ANQGSEA. The CDR3 is 13 amino acids. V lost 3 bases and J lost 4, with 12 bases in between. The authors amplified TCR beta CDR3 regions, and they did so from RNA transcripts for repertoire sequencing. The workflow started with a first-round RT-PCR run with HTBI primers and then moved on to a second-round multiplex PCR. TCRdb reprocessed the multiplex PCR reads with MiXCR, giving one entry per CDR3 protein. The sample lists 500,000 to 700,000 distinct CDR3 sequences; under 45% were seen once. In this sample, this clonotype turned up many times. Its specificity is not known.

The chain links TRBV29-1 to TRBJ2-5; TRBD2 might be the D (7 bases). The receptor was isolated from an adult man with Graves' hyperthyroidism. The source material was peripheral blood or thyroid tissue (not recorded which). The CDR3 DNA follows: TGCAGCGTTGATGCGGGGGCGATAGAGACCCAGTACTTC. This codes for CSVDAGAIETQYF.